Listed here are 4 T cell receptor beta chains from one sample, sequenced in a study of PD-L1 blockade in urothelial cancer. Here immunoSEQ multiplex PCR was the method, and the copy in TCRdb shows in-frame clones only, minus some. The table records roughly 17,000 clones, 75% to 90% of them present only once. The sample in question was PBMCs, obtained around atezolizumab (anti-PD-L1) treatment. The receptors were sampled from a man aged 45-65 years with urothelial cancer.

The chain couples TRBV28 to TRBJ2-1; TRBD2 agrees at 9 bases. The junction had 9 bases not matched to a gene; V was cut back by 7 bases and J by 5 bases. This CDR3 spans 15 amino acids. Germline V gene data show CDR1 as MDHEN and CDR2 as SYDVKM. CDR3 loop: CASTSPRGRDNEQFF. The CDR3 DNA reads TGTGCCAGCACCTCCCCCCGCGGGAGGGACAATGAGCAGTTCTTC.

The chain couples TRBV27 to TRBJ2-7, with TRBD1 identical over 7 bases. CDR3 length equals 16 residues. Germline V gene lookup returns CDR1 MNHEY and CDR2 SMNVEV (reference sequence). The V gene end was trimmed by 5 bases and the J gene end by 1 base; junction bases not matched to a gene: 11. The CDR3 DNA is TGTGCCAGCAGTCCCACCCCCGGGACAGCGTCCTACGAGCAGTACTTC. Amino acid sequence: CASSPTPGTASYEQYF.

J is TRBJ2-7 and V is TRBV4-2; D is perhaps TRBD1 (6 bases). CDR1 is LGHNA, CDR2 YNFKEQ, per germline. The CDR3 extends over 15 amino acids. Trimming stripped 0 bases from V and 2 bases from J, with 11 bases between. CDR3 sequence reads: CASSQEGDTPYEQYF. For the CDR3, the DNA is TGTGCCAGCAGCCAAGAGGGGGACACCCCCTACGAGCAGTACTTC.

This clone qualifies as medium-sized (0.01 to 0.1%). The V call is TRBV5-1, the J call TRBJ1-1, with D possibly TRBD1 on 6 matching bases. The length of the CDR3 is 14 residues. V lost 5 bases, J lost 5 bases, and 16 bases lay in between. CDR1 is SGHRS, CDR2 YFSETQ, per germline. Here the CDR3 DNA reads TGCGCCAGCAGAACCCAACAAGGGGGAACTGAAGCTTTCTTT. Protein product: CASRTQQGGTEAFF.